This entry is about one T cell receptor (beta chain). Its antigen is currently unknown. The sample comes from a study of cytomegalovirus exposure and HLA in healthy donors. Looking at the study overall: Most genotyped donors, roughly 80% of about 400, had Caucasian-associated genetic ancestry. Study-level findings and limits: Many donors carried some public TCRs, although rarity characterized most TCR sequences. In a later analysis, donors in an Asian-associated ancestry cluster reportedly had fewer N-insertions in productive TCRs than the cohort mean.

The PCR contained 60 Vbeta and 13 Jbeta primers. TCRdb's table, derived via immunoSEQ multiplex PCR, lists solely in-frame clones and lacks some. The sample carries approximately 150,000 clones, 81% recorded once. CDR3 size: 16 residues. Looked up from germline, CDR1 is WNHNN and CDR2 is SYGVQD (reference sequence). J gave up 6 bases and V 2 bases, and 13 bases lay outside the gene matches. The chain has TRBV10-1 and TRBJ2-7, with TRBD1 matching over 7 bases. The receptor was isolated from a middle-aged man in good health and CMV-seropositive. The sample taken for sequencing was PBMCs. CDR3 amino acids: CASSENRGSITGEQYF. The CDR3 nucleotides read TGCGCCAGCAGTGAGAACAGGGGAAGTATAACGGGCGAGCAGTACTTC.